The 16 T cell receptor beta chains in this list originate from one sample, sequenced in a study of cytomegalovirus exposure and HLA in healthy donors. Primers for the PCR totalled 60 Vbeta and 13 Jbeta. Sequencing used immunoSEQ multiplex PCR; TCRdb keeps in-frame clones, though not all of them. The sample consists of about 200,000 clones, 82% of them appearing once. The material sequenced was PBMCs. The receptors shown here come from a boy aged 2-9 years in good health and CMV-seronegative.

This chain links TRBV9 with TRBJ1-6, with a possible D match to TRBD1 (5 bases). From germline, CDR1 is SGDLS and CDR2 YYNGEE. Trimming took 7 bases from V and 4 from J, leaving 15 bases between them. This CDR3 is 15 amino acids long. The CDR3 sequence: CASSGPATYNSPLHF. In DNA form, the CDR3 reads TGTGCCAGCTCAGGGCCAGCGACGTATAATTCACCCCTCCACTTT.

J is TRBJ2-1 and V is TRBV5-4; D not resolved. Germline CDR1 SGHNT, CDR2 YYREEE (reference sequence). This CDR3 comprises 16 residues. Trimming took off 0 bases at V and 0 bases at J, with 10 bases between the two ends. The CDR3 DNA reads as TGTGCCAGCAGCTTGGGACTGGTAAGCTCCTACAATGAGCAGTTCTTC. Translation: CASSLGLVSSYNEQFF.

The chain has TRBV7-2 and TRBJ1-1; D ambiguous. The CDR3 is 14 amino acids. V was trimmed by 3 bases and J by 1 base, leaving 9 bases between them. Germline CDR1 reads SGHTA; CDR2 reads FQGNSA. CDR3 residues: CASSLAYRNTEAFF. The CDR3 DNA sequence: TGTGCCAGCAGCTTGGCCTACAGGAACACTGAAGCTTTCTTT.

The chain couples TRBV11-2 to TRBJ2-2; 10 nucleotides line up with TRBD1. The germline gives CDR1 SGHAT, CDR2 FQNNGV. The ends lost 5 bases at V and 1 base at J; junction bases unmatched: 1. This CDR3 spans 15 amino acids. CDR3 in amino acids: CASSRDRGNTGELFF. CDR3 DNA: TGTGCCAGCAGCCGGGACAGGGGGAACACCGGGGAGCTGTTTTTT.

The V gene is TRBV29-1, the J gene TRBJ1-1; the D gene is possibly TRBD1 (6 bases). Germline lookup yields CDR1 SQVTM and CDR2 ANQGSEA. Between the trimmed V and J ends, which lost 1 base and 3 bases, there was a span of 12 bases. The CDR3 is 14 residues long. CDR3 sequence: CSVEVQGLYTEAFF. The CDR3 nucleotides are TGCAGCGTTGAAGTGCAGGGGTTGTACACTGAAGCTTTCTTT. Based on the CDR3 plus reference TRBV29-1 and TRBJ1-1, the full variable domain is SAVISQKPSRDICQRGTSLTIQCQVDSQVTMMFWYRQQPGQSLTLIATANQGSEATYESGFVIDKFPISRPNLTFSTLTVSNMSPEDSSIYLCSVEVQGLYTEAFFGQGTRLTVV.

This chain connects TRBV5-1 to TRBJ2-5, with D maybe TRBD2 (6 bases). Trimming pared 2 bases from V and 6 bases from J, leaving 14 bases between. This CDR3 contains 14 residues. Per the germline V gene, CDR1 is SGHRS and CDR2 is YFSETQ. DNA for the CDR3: TGCGCCAGCAGCTTCGGCCAGGAGGGTAAGACCCAGTACTTC. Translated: CASSFGQEGKTQYF.

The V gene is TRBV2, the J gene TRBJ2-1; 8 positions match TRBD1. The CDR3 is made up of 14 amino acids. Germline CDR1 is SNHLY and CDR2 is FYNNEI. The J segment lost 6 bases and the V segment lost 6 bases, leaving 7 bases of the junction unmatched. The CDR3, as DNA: TGTGCCAGCAGAAGGACAGGGTTCCGCAATGAGCAGTTCTTC. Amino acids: CASRRTGFRNEQFF.

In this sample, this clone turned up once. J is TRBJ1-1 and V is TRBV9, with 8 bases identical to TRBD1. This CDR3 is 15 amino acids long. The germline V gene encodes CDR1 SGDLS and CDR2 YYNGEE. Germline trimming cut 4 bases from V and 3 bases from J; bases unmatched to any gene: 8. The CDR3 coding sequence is TGTGCCAGCAGCTTTGGGACAGGCAAGGACACTGAAGCTTTCTTT. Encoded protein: CASSFGTGKDTEAFF. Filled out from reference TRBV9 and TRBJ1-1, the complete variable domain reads DSGVTQTPKHLITATGQRVTLRCSPRSGDLSVYWYQQSLDQGLQFLIQYYNGEERAKGNILERFSAQQFPDLHSELNLSSLELGDSALYFCASSFGTGKDTEAFFGQGTRLTVV.

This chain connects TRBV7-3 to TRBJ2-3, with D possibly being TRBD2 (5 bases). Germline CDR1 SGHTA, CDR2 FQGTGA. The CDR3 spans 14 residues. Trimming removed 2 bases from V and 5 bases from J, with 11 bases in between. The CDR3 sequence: CASSLAGIKDTQYF. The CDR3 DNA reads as TGTGCCAGCAGCTTAGCGGGTATCAAAGATACGCAGTATTTT.

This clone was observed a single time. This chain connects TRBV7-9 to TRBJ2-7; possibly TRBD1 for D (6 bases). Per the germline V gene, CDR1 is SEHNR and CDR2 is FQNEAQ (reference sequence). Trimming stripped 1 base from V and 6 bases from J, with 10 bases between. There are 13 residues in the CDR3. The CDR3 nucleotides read TGTGCCAGCAGCTTAGGTACAGGGCGCGAGCAGTACTTC. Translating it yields CASSLGTGREQYF.

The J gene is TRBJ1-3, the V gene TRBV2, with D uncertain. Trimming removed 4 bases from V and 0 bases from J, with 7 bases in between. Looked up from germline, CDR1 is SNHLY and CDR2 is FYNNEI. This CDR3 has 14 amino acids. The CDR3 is CASSGRPSGNTIYF. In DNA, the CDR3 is TGTGCCAGCAGTGGGCGGCCCTCTGGAAACACCATATATTTT. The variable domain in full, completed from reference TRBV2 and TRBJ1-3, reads EPEVTQTPSHQVTQMGQEVILRCVPISNHLYFYWYRQILGQKVEFLVSFYNNEISEKSEIFDDQFSVERPDGSNFTLKIRSTKLEDSAMYFCASSGRPSGNTIYFGEGSWLTVV.

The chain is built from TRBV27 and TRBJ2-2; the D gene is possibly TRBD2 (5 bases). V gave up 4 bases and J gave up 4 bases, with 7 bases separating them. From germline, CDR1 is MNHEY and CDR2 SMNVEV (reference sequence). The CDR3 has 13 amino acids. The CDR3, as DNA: TGTGCCAGCAGTTCAGGAGGCACCGGGGAGCTGTTTTTT. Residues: CASSSGGTGELFF.

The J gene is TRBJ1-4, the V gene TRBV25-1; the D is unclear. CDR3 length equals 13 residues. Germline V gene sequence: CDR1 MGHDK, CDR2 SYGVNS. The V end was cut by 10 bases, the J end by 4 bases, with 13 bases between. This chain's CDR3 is CATRGGLNEKLFF. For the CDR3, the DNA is TGTGCCACCCGCGGCGGACTTAATGAAAAACTGTTTTTT.

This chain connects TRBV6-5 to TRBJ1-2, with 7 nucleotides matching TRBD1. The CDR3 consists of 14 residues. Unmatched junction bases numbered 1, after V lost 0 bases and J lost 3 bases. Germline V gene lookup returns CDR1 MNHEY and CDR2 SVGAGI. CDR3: CASSYSDRDYGYTF. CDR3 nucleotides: TGTGCCAGCAGTTACTCTGACAGGGACTATGGCTACACCTTC.

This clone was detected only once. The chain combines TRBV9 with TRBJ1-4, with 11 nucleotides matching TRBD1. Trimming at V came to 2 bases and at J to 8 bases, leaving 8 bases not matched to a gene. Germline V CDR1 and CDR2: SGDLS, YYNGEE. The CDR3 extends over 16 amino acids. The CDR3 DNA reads TGTGCCAGCAGCGTGGCCCCGGGACAGGGGGGCGAAAAACTGTTTTTT. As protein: CASSVAPGQGGEKLFF.

The CDR3 DNA reads TGTGCCAGCAGCTTGTCGGGGGGGGCCTACGAGCAGTACTTC. Its translation: CASSLSGGAYEQYF. The chain recombines TRBV5-6 with TRBJ2-7; 8 positions agree with TRBD2. With 1 base clipped from V and 2 bases from J, the junction kept 2 bases outside the gene matches. Germline V gene lookup returns CDR1 SGHDT and CDR2 YYEEEE. This CDR3 spans 14 amino acids.